A single sample is the source of the 29 T cell receptor beta chains below, sequenced in a study of identical twins. TCRdb re-analysed the 5' RACE reads in MiXCR, keeping a single row per CDR3 protein. The sample carries approximately 1.8 million distinct CDR3 sequences, around 29% recorded once. Specimen: cord blood. The receptor set was obtained from a newborn girl in good health.

The CDR3 coding sequence is TGCAGTGCTACAGGGGGCGCAGATACGCAGTATTTT. The encoded protein is CSATGGADTQYF. V gene TRBV20-1 combines with J gene TRBJ2-3; 8 nucleotides line up with TRBD1. CDR3 length: 12 residues. The V gene end was trimmed by 4 bases and the J gene end by 4 bases; junction bases not matched to a gene: 1. CDR1 is DFQATT, CDR2 SNEGSKA, per germline (reference sequence).

The V call is TRBV10-3, the J call TRBJ2-3, with TRBD1 matching 8 bases. The CDR3 runs 14 residues. V was pared by 5 bases and J by 2 bases, with 3 bases of the junction left unmatched. The germline gives CDR1 ENHRY, CDR2 SYGVKD. CDR3 in amino acids: CAISRGQDTDTQYF. In DNA, the CDR3 is TGTGCCATCAGTAGGGGACAGGACACAGATACGCAGTATTTT.

The sample holds a few counts of this clonotype. The chain joins TRBV20-1 to TRBJ1-2; maybe TRBD1 (6 bases). Between the trimmed V and J ends, which lost 7 bases and 2 bases, there was a span of 11 bases. Germline V gives CDR1 DFQATT, CDR2 SNEGSKA (reference sequence). The CDR3 has 12 amino acids. In DNA, the CDR3 is TGCAGTGAACCCCAGGGGAACTATGGCTACACCTTC. It encodes CSEPQGNYGYTF.

There are many counts of this clonotype. The chain couples TRBV20-1 to TRBJ1-2; 9 bases align to TRBD1. The CDR3 contains 14 residues. Germline trimming cut 6 bases from V and 4 bases from J; bases unmatched to any gene: 9. Per germline, CDR1 DFQATT and CDR2 SNEGSKA (reference sequence). The chain's CDR3 is CSASRRGQGYGYTF. The DNA of the CDR3 is TGCAGTGCGTCGAGGAGGGGACAGGGCTATGGCTACACCTTC.

This chain connects TRBV3-1 to TRBJ1-1, with D possibly TRBD1 on 5 matching bases. Trimming removed 4 bases from V and 1 base from J, with 13 bases in between. CDR1 and CDR2 (germline): LGHDT, YNNKEL (reference sequence). This CDR3 is built from 15 residues. The CDR3 sequence: CASSRLGTGNTEAFF. Here the CDR3 DNA reads TGTGCCAGCAGCCGCCTAGGGACGGGGAACACTGAAGCTTTCTTT.

V usage is TRBV12-3 or TRBV12-4 and J usage is TRBJ2-2, with a possible D match to TRBD2 (5 bases). This CDR3 is built from 14 residues. Deletions cut 1 base from V and 3 bases from J, with 6 bases between. CDR3 sequence reads: CASSLEDYTGELFF. The CDR3 DNA reads TGTGCCAGCAGTTTAGAGGACTACACCGGGGAGCTGTTTTTT.

This clonotype was counted at least ten times. V gene TRBV12-3 or TRBV12-4 combines with J gene TRBJ2-1, with TRBD2 matching 8 bases. The CDR3 has 16 amino acids. J lost 3 bases, V lost 3 bases, and 7 bases had no gene match. The CDR3 nucleotides are TGTGCCAGCAGTTTTCAGACTAGCGAGATCTACAATGAGCAGTTCTTC. It yields the protein CASSFQTSEIYNEQFF.

The V call is TRBV25-1, the J call TRBJ1-1, with D perhaps matching TRBD1 (5 bases). V was cut by 6 bases and J by 0 bases, with 11 bases left in between. The CDR3 is 14 residues long. Germline values: CDR1 MGHDK, CDR2 SYGVNS. The CDR3 spells CASRPGAMNTEAFF. The CDR3 DNA reads as TGTGCCAGCAGACCCGGGGCCATGAACACTGAAGCTTTCTTT.

This clonotype was seen at least ten times. This chain connects TRBV29-1 to TRBJ2-7, with D possibly called TRBD1 or TRBD2 (5 bases each). The germline V gene encodes CDR1 SQVTM and CDR2 ANQGSEA. With 3 bases removed from V and 0 bases from J, the gap between germline ends came to 9 bases. This CDR3 region has 13 residues. CDR3 DNA sequence: TGCAGCGTTGAGGGGACGCACTCCTACGAGCAGTACTTC. Its translation: CSVEGTHSYEQYF.

The chain uses TRBV10-1 and TRBJ2-3; 12 bases align to TRBD1. CDR1 and CDR2 from the germline V gene are WNHNN and SYGVQD (reference sequence). V was pared by 6 bases and J by 2 bases, with 6 bases of the junction left unmatched. This CDR3 comprises 16 residues. In nucleotides, the CDR3 is TGCGCCAGCAGCCGGGGACAGGGGGCCTTCACAGATACGCAGTATTTT. It specifies CASSRGQGAFTDTQYF.

The genes are TRBV9 and TRBJ1-4; 7 nucleotides align to TRBD1. CDR1 is SGDLS and CDR2 is YYNGEE in the germline V gene. The CDR3 covers 15 residues. The trim removed 1 base at V and 1 base at J, leaving 1 base unmatched. CDR3 bases: TGTGCCAGCAGCGTAAGGGACAGAACTAATGAAAAACTGTTTTTT. It is translated as CASSVRDRTNEKLFF.

This chain links TRBV20-1 with TRBJ2-5, with 9 bases matching TRBD2. The end of the DNA aligns better with TRBJ2-4, so the J call may be wrong. Germline CDR1 and CDR2: DFQATT and SNEGSKA (reference sequence). The CDR3 spans 14 residues. Here the CDR3 reads CSAARAGGGNIQYF. For the CDR3, the DNA is TGCAGTGCCGCAAGAGCGGGGGGCGGAAACATTCAGTACTTC.

The chain employs TRBV6-5 and TRBJ2-7, with D possibly TRBD2 on 7 matching bases. The germline CDR1 and CDR2 sequences are MNHEY and SVGAGI. Deletions cut 5 bases from V and 4 bases from J, with 15 bases between. The CDR3 totals 14 residues. In nucleotides, the CDR3 is TGTGCCAGCAGTCAAGGGGGGGATCGGTACGAGCAGTACTTC. Protein product: CASSQGGDRYEQYF.

This chain joins TRBV20-1 and TRBJ1-6; D is uncertain. Per germline, CDR1 DFQATT and CDR2 SNEGSKA (reference sequence). Trimming removed 2 bases at V and 7 bases at J, with 9 bases between. The CDR3 is made up of 13 amino acids. The CDR3 spells CSARWALNSPLHF. The DNA for the CDR3 is TGCAGTGCTAGATGGGCCCTAAATTCACCCCTCCACTTT.

The V gene is TRBV10-2, the J gene TRBJ1-2, with TRBD1 matching 8 bases. Trimming removed 0 bases from V and 4 bases from J; junction bases left unmatched: 1. The length of the CDR3 is 14 residues. CDR1 is WSHSY, CDR2 SAAADI, per germline. The CDR3, as DNA: TGCGCCAGCAGTGAGTCGGGGACAGGCTATGGCTACACCTTC. Its protein product is CASSESGTGYGYTF.

This clonotype was counted ten times or more. The rearrangement uses TRBV27 and TRBJ2-4; TRBD2 matches at 11 bases. The CDR3 is made up of 15 amino acids. The trim removed 6 bases at V and 7 bases at J, leaving 8 bases unmatched. The germline CDR1 and CDR2 sequences are MNHEY and SMNVEV (reference sequence). The CDR3 is CASRVWASGRNIQYF. DNA of the CDR3: TGTGCCAGCAGAGTTTGGGCTAGCGGGAGGAACATTCAGTACTTC.

The V gene is TRBV25-1, the J gene TRBJ2-7; D not certain. Per the germline V gene, CDR1 is MGHDK and CDR2 is SYGVNS. CDR3 size: 13 residues. V lost 1 base and J lost 3, with 7 bases in between. The CDR3: CASSEWTVYEQYF. For the CDR3, the DNA is TGTGCCAGCAGTGAATGGACCGTCTACGAGCAGTACTTC.

The genes are TRBV20-1 and TRBJ2-7; TRBD1 agrees at 8 bases. With 5 bases clipped from V and 0 bases from J, the junction kept 6 bases outside the gene matches. CDR3 length equals 14 residues. Germline V gene lookup returns CDR1 DFQATT and CDR2 SNEGSKA (reference sequence). The CDR3 sequence: CSAGQGLGSYEQYF. The CDR3 region has the DNA TGCAGTGCTGGACAGGGTTTGGGCTCCTACGAGCAGTACTTC.

The chain joins TRBV4-1 to TRBJ2-4, with D maybe TRBD1 (5 bases). The CDR3 runs 17 residues. The ends were cut back, 2 bases at V and 0 bases at J, with 14 bases in the middle. Germline CDR1 MGHRA, CDR2 YSYEKL. The CDR3: CASSQFDQGLAKNIQYF. Here the CDR3 DNA reads TGCGCCAGCAGCCAATTTGATCAGGGTCTAGCCAAAAACATTCAGTACTTC.

The rearrangement joins TRBV2 to TRBJ2-1; 11 bases map to TRBD2. The CDR3 sequence is 14 residues long. V lost 5 bases and J lost 6; bases outside the gene matches: 3. Germline CDR1 is SNHLY and CDR2 is FYNNEI. The CDR3 DNA sequence: TGTGCCAGCAGTACTAGCGGGAGACCCAATGAGCAGTTCTTC. This codes for CASSTSGRPNEQFF. The whole variable domain, filled in from reference TRBV2 and TRBJ2-1, reads EPEVTQTPSHQVTQMGQEVILRCVPISNHLYFYWYRQILGQKVEFLVSFYNNEISEKSEIFDDQFSVERPDGSNFTLKIRSTKLEDSAMYFCASSTSGRPNEQFFGPGTRLTVL.

The chain links TRBV7-9 to TRBJ2-3; 7 nucleotides line up with TRBD2. The CDR3 has 16 amino acids. The germline V gene encodes CDR1 SEHNR and CDR2 FQNEAQ (reference sequence). The J segment lost 0 bases and the V segment lost 4 bases, leaving 7 bases of the junction unmatched. The DNA for the CDR3 is TGTGCCAGCAGCTCCCAACTAGCGCCAAGCACAGATACGCAGTATTTT. It encodes CASSSQLAPSTDTQYF.

The chain employs TRBV20-1 and TRBJ2-1; TRBD2 aligns across 8 bases. Germline CDR1 reads DFQATT; CDR2 reads SNEGSKA (reference sequence). The CDR3 loop spans 12 amino acids. In DNA form, the CDR3 reads TGCAGACTGACTAGCGCATACAATGAGCAGTTCTTC. Translating it yields CRLTSAYNEQFF.

The CDR3 reads CASSYSTGDTGELFF. The DNA of the CDR3 is TGTGCCAGCAGTTACTCGACAGGGGACACCGGGGAGCTGTTTTTT. The genes are TRBV6-2 or TRBV6-3 and TRBJ2-2, with 8 nucleotides matching TRBD1. The CDR3 runs 15 residues. With 0 bases clipped from V and 3 bases from J, the junction kept 0 bases outside the gene matches. Germline loops: CDR1 MNHEY, CDR2 SVGEGT.

This clonotype was observed a few times. This chain uses TRBV20-1 with TRBJ2-5; TRBD2 matches at 11 bases. After removal of 2 bases from V and 1 base from J, the junction contained 3 bases not matched to a gene. CDR1 and CDR2 (germline): DFQATT, SNEGSKA (reference sequence). CDR3 size: 15 residues. This CDR3 is CSARRLAGIQETQYF. The CDR3 DNA follows: TGCAGTGCTAGACGACTAGCGGGGATCCAAGAGACCCAGTACTTC.

Ten or more counts support this clonotype. The rearrangement joins TRBV6-6 to TRBJ2-1; the D call may be TRBD1 or TRBD2 (6 bases each). Trimming stripped 0 bases from V and 3 bases from J, with 9 bases between. Per the germline V gene, CDR1 is MNHNY and CDR2 is SVGAGI (reference sequence). The CDR3 runs to 15 residues. The CDR3 loop is CASSYSGGSYNEQFF. The DNA for the CDR3 is TGTGCCAGCAGTTACTCGGGGGGCAGCTACAATGAGCAGTTCTTC.

The CDR3 is CASNAGTSGRNEQYF. The DNA of the CDR3 is TGTGCCAGCAACGCCGGGACTAGCGGGAGAAATGAGCAGTACTTC. This rearrangement joins TRBV28 to TRBJ2-7; 14 positions match TRBD2. CDR3 length equals 15 residues. The J segment lost 7 bases and the V segment lost 7 bases, leaving 9 bases of the junction unmatched. Germline CDR1 and CDR2: MDHEN and SYDVKM.

The V call is TRBV7-9, the J call TRBJ2-7; D perhaps matches TRBD1 (6 bases). This CDR3 is built from 16 residues. V shed 4 bases and J shed 0 bases, with 16 bases lying between them. CDR1 SEHNR and CDR2 FQNEAQ come from the germline V gene (reference sequence). The CDR3 region is CASSSGSGQSSYEQYF. Written as DNA, the CDR3 is TGTGCCAGCAGCTCAGGGTCGGGACAAAGCTCCTACGAGCAGTACTTC. The entire variable domain, with the rest obtained from reference TRBV7-9 and TRBJ2-7, is as follows: DTGVSQNPRHKITKRGQNVTFRCDPISEHNRLYWYRQTLGQGPEFLTYFQNEAQLEKSRLLSDRFSAERPKGSFSTLEIQRTEQGDSAMYLCASSSGSGQSSYEQYFGPGTRLTVT.

The chain recombines TRBV6-6 with TRBJ2-3, with TRBD2 identical over 11 bases. CDR1 and CDR2 (germline): MNHNY, SVGAGI (reference sequence). Trimming at V came to 2 bases and at J to 4 bases, leaving 8 bases not matched to a gene. This CDR3 is 17 amino acids long. The CDR3 nucleotides read TGTGCCAGCAGTTACACAACTAGCGGGAGACCCCCAGATACGCAGTATTTT. It is translated as CASSYTTSGRPPDTQYF.

This clonotype was counted a few times. The chain employs TRBV9 and TRBJ2-5, with D unclear. Germline V gives CDR1 SGDLS, CDR2 YYNGEE. The CDR3 runs to 13 residues. V was pared by 4 bases and J by 7 bases, with 14 bases between. In DNA, the CDR3 is TGTGCCAGCAGCCTTAGTGGAGCAGGGACCCAGTACTTC. This sequence encodes CASSLSGAGTQYF.